This T cell receptor beta chain was sequenced in a study of identical twins. The CDR3 is 15 residues long. Deletions cut 3 bases from V and 4 bases from J, with 16 bases between. CDR1 KGHSH and CDR2 LQKENI come from the germline V gene. TCRdb fed the 5' RACE reads into MiXCR, producing one record per CDR3 protein. The table lists 150,000 or so distinct CDR3 sequences, roughly 3.2% of them singletons. Sequencing used memory T cells sorted from blood. This receptor was obtained from a man between 18 and 35 years old in good health. This rearrangement joins TRBV18 to TRBJ2-7; D could derive from TRBD1 or TRBD2 (5 bases each). The CDR3 DNA sequence: TGTGCCAGCTCACCGAGGGGTTCGTCCTTGTACGAGCAGTACGTC. Residues: CASSPRGSSLYEQYV.